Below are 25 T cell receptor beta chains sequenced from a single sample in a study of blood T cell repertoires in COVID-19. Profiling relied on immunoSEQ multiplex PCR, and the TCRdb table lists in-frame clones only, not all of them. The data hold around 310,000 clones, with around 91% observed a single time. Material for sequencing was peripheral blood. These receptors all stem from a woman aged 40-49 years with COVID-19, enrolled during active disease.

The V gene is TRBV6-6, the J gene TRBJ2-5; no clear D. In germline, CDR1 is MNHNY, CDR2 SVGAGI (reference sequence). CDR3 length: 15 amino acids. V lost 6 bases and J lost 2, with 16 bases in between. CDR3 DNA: TGTGCCAGCAGACCTCTAGACGATTTTCAAGAGACCCAGTACTTC. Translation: CASRPLDDFQETQYF.

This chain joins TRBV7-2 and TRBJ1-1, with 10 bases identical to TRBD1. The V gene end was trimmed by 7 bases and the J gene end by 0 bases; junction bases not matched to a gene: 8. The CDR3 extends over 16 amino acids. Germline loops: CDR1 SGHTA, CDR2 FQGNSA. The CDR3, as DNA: TGTGCCAGCAAGAGAGACAGGGGGCTCATGAACACTGAAGCTTTCTTT. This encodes CASKRDRGLMNTEAFF.

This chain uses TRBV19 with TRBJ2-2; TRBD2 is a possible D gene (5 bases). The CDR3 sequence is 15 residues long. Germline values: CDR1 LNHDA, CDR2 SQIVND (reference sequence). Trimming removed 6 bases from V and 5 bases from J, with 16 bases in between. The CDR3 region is CASSDDYPGTGELFF. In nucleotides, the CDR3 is TGTGCCAGTAGCGACGACTACCCTGGGACCGGGGAGCTGTTTTTT.

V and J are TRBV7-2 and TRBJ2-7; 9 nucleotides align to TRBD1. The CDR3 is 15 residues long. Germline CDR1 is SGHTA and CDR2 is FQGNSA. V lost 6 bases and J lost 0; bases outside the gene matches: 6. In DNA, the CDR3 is TGTGCCAGCAGAGCCGGGACAGGGCTCTCCTACGAGCAGTACTTC. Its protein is CASRAGTGLSYEQYF. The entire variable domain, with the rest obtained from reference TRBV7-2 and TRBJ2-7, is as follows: GAGVSQSPSNKVTEKGKDVELRCDPISGHTALYWYRQSLGQGLEFLIYFQGNSAPDKSGLPSDRFSAERTGGSVSTLTIQRTQQEDSAVYLCASRAGTGLSYEQYFGPGTRLTVT.

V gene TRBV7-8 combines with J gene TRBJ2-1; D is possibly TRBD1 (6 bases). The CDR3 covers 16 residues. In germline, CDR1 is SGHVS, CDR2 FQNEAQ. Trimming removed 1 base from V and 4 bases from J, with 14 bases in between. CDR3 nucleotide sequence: TGTGCCAGCAGCTTAGAACAGGGCGTGGGATACAATGAGCAGTTCTTC. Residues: CASSLEQGVGYNEQFF.

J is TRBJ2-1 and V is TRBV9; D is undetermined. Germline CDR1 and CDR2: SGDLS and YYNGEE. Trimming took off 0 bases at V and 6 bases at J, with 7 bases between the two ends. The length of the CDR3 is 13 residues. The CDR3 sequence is CASSVAASNEQFF. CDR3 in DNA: TGTGCCAGCAGCGTAGCGGCTAGCAATGAGCAGTTCTTC. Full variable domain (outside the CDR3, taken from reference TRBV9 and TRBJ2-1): DSGVTQTPKHLITATGQRVTLRCSPRSGDLSVYWYQQSLDQGLQFLIQYYNGEERAKGNILERFSAQQFPDLHSELNLSSLELGDSALYFCASSVAASNEQFFGPGTRLTVL.

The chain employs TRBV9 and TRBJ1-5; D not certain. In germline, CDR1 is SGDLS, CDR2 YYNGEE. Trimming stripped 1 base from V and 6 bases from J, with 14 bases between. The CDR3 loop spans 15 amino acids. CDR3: CASSVHGVGGQPQHF. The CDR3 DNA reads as TGTGCCAGCAGCGTACACGGGGTGGGAGGTCAGCCCCAGCATTTT.

Here the CDR3 reads CASTPGGKSAYEQYF. CDR3 nucleotide sequence: TGTGCCAGCACCCCAGGGGGTAAGAGTGCCTACGAGCAGTACTTC. The rearrangement uses TRBV7-9 and TRBJ2-7; 7 bases are shared with TRBD1. The CDR3 has 15 residues. V gave up 7 bases and J gave up 2 bases; unmatched junction bases: 11. Germline V gene lookup returns CDR1 SEHNR and CDR2 FQNEAQ (reference sequence).

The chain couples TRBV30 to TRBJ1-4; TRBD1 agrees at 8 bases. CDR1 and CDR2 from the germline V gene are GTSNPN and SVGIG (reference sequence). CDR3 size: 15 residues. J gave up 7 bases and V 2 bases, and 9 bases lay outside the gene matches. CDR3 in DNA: TGTGCCTGGAGTTCCGCAGGGGGCCGGGTTGAAAAACTGTTTTTT. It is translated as CAWSSAGGRVEKLFF. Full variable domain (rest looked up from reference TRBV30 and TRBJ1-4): SQTIHQWPATLVQPVGSPLSLECTVEGTSNPNLYWYRQAAGRGLQLLFYSVGIGQISSEVPQNLSASRPQDRQFILSSKKLLLSDSGFYLCAWSSAGGRVEKLFFGSGTQLSVL.

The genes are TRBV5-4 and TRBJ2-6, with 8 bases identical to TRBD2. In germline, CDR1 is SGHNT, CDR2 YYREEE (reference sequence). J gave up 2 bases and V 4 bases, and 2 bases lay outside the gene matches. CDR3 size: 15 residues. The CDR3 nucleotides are TGTGCCAGCAGCCAACTAGCGGCTGGGGCCAACGTCCTGACTTTC. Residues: CASSQLAAGANVLTF.

The CDR3 loop is CASSQGHDILLEGQFF. The CDR3 coding sequence is TGCGCCAGCAGCCAAGGACATGACATCTTACTGGAGGGGCAGTTCTTC. The chain carries TRBV4-3 and TRBJ2-1, with D possibly TRBD2 on 6 matching bases. The CDR3 has 16 residues. Germline assignment: CDR1 LGHNA and CDR2 YSLEER. V lost 1 base and J 12 bases, leaving 22 bases between the germline ends.

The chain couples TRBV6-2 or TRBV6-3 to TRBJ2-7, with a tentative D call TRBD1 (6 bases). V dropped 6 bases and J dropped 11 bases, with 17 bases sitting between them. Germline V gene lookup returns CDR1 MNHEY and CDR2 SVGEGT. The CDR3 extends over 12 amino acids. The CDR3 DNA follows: TGTGCCAGCAGCGGACAGTCACTTATGAAGTACTTC. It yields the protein CASSGQSLMKYF.

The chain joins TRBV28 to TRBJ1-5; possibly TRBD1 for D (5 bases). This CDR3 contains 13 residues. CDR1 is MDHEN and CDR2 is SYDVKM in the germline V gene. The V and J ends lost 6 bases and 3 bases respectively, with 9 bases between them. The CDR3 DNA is TGTGCCAGCAGGCAGGGAAACAATCAGCCCCAGCATTTT. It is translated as CASRQGNNQPQHF.

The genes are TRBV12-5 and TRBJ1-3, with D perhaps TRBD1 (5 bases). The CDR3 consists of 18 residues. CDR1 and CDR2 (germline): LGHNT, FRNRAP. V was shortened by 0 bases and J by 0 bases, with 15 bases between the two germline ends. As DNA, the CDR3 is TGTGCTAGTGGTTTGGTTGTGTGGGGCCGGAGCTCTGGAAACACCATATATTTT. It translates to CASGLVVWGRSSGNTIYF.

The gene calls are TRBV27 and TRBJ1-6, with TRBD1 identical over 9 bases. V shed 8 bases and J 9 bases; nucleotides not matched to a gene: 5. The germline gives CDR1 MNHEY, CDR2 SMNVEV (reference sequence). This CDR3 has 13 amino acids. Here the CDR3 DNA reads TGTGCCAGCCGGATGACAGGGGGTTCACCCCTCCACTTT. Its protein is CASRMTGGSPLHF.

The CDR3 reads CASSPPGGLVSNQPQHF. The CDR3 DNA is TGTGCCAGCTCACCACCGGGGGGGCTAGTCAGCAATCAGCCCCAGCATTTT. The chain recombines TRBV18 with TRBJ1-5; the D gene is possibly TRBD1 (6 bases). Deletions cut 0 bases from V and 1 base from J, with 13 bases between. The CDR3 totals 17 residues. Germline loops: CDR1 KGHSH, CDR2 LQKENI.

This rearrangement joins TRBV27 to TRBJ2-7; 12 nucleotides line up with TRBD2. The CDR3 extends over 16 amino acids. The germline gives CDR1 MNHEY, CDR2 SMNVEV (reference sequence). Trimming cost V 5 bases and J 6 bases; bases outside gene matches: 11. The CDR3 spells CASSKLAGGSLGEQYF. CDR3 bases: TGTGCCAGCAGTAAACTAGCGGGAGGCTCTCTTGGCGAGCAGTACTTC.

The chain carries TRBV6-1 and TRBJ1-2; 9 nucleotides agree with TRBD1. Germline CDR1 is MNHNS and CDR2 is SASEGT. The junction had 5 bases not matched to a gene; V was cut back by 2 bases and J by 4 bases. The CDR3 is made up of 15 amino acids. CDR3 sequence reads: CASSETTGGLYGYTF. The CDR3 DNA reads TGTGCCAGCAGTGAAACCACAGGGGGCCTCTATGGCTACACCTTC.

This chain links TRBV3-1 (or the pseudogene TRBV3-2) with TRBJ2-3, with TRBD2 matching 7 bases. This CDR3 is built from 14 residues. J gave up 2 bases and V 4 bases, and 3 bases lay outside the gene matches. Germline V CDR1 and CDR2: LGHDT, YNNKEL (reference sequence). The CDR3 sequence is CASSPTSATDTQYF. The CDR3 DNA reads TGTGCCAGCAGCCCCACTAGCGCCACAGATACGCAGTATTTT.

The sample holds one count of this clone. The CDR3 region is CASSALAGRTDTQYF. CDR3 nucleotides: TGTGCCAGCAGCGCCCTAGCGGGGCGCACAGATACGCAGTATTTT. V and J are TRBV2 and TRBJ2-3; TRBD2 matches at 9 bases. The V and J ends lost 6 bases and 1 base, in that order; junction bases with no gene match: 5. Germline V lookup: CDR1 SNHLY, CDR2 FYNNEI. The length of the CDR3 is 15 residues.

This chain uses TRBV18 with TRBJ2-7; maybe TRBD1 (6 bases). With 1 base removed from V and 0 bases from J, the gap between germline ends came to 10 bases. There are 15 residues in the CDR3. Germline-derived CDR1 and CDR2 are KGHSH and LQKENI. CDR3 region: CASSPRDKSSYEQYF. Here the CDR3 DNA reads TGTGCCAGCTCACCACGGGACAAGTCCTCCTACGAGCAGTACTTC.

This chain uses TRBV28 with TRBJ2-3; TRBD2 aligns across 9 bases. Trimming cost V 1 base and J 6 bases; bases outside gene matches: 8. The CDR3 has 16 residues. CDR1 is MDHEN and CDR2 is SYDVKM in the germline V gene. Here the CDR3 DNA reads TGTGCCAGCAGTTTATACGCGGGAGGGCCCGGGGATACGCAGTATTTT. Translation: CASSLYAGGPGDTQYF.

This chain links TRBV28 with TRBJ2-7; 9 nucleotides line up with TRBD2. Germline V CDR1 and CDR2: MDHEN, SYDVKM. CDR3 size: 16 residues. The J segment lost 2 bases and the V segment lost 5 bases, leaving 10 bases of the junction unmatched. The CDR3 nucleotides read TGTGCCAGCAGTCCCCGGCCGGGACTAGCTCCCTACGAGCAGTACTTC. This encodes CASSPRPGLAPYEQYF.

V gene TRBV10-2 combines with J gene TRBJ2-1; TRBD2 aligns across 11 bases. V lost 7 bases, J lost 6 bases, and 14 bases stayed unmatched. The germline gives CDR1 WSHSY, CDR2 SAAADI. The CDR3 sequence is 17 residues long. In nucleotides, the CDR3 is TGCGCCAGCACAGTTGGGACTAGCGGCCTTGGGTCCAATGAGCAGTTCTTC. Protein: CASTVGTSGLGSNEQFF.

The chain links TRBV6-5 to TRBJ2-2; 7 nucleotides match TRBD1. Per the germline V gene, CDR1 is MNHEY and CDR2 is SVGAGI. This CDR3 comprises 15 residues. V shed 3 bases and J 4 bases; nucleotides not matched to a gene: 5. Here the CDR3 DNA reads TGTGCCAGCAGTTATAACAGGGGTACCACCGGGGAGCTGTTTTTT. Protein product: CASSYNRGTTGELFF.